This TCR beta chain originates from a study of blood T cells in healthy people across ages (dated by TCRdb to about 2015). Looking at the study overall: In model experiments, roughly one uniquely barcoded TCR beta cDNA molecule per two T cells was captured by template switching. The study analyzed two additional independent replicas of 1 million unique cDNA reads from the same blood draw for two donors, one aged 18 to 29 and one aged 80 or older. The donors were divided into four age groups: young (average around 17 years), middle-aged (under 40), aged (about 56) and long-lived (more than 75). Using deep sequencing normalized with unique cDNA molecular identifiers, the study measured how TCR beta repertoire diversity changes with age. Donors of different ages were randomly distributed across sequencing lanes to avoid experimental bias. Overall results and qualifications from the work: Observed TCR beta diversity per million T cells fell roughly linearly with age, and a significant reduction was already apparent by age roughly 41. A strong correlation was found between observed TCR beta diversity and the percentage of naive T cells measured by flow cytometry. Donor CMV infection status was unknown, potentially confounding age-related changes in expanded clonotypes. Because profiling used bulk unsorted PBMCs, naive and antigen-experienced compartments could not be compared conclusively. Estimates of total diversity based on one million sequenced T cells were regarded as lower bounds and as underestimates. Compared with the aged group, the long-lived group had more naive CD4+ T cells, fewer expanded clones and increased TCR diversity, suggesting age selection.

The CDR3 has 16 amino acids, counting the end cysteine and phenylalanine. The read is trimmed to its CDR3 DNA, 48 bases read in frame from base 1. Reading the germline V gene gives CDR1 SGDLS and CDR2 YYNGEE. Library creation used 5' RACE. Sequencing took place on an Illumina HiSeq 2500. A second PCR of about 6 to 11 cycles was performed with a sample-barcoded 5' primer and a J-beta primer mix. A unique molecular identifier was introduced onto each TCR beta cDNA molecule by a template-switch 5' adaptor carrying 12 random nucleotides. At least 3 million CDR3-containing paired-end reads were obtained from each sample. First-strand cDNA synthesis was performed from all RNA using the Mint cDNA synthesis kit, with priming by a TRBC-specific oligonucleotide. After uracil-DNA glycosylase treatment, a first 18-cycle PCR used universal primers M1SS and BC2_uni_R on all cDNA. As for how the authors treated the data: Each sample was normalized by randomly selecting 1 million high-quality reads, each carrying a distinct molecular identifier. Instead of being binned into consensus sequences, reads with shared molecular identifiers were discarded. MiTCR, run with a Q25 quality threshold and the strictest error-elimination algorithm, handled CDR3 identification, clonotype clustering and error correction. A nonparametric unseen species model with Euler transformation was used to estimate lower-bound total TCR beta diversity. TCRdb applied fastp at Q25 and MiXCR to the public reads, then kept only in-frame beta chains. Rows with a matching CDR3 protein are joined into one entry that keeps the most common DNA and genes. The V and J calls were determined by TCRdb, not by the authors. In this sample the table shows about 1.7 million distinct CDR3 sequences, 28% of which occur a single time. The top ten clonotypes cover more than 6% of the sample.

Systemically healthy Caucasian individuals from Russia, approximately 39 in total and aged about 6 to 100 years, were included as donors. Each donor gave 8 to 10 milliliters of peripheral blood, collected into EDTA-treated Vacutainer tubes. Ficoll-Paque density-gradient centrifugation was used to isolate PBMCs, with at least 6.5 million per sample. Total RNA, at least 6 micrograms per sample, was extracted from PBMCs with Trizol reagent. For every donor, flow cytometry on a PBMC aliquot measured the percentage of naive CD45RAhigh/CD27high T cells. To note about this clonotype: Its antigen remains undetermined. No qualities accompany the bases; no much larger clone lies one base away.

The sequencing input was blood. The sequence was obtained from a woman aged 25-40 years in good health. The chain is encoded by TRBV9 joined to TRBJ1-4, with 10 middle bases fitting TRBD2. The assigned J gene may be wrong: the sequence end matches TRBJ2-2 better. The CDR3 protein: CASSAGSSGRIGELFF. The nucleotides read TGTGCCAGCAGCGCAGGGTCTAGCGGGAGAATCGGGGAGCTGTTTTTT.